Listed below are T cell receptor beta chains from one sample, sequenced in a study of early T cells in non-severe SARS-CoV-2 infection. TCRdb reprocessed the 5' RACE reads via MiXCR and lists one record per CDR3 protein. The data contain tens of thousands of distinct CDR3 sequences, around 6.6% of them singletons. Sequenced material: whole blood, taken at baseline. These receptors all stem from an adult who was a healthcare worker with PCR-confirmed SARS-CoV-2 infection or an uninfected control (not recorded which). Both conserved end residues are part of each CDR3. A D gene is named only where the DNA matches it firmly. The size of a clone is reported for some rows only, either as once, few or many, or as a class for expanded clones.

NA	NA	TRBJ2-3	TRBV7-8	TGTGCCAGCAGCTCCTCTTCAGCGACAGATACGCAGTATTTT	CASSSSSATDTQYF
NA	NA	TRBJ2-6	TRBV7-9	TGTGCCAGCAGCTTAGCGGGGACTGGGGCCAACGTCCTGACTTTC	CASSLAGTGANVLTF
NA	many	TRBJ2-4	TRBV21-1	TGTGCCAGCAGAGACCTTGGAAAAAACATTCAGTACTTC	CASRDLGKNIQYF
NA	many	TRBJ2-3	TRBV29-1	TGCAGCGTTCGGGGTGGGCTTGATACGCAGTATTTT	CSVRGGLDTQYF
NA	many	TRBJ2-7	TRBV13	TGTGCCAGCAGCTTGGCAGGGGTTATCGAGCAGTACTTC	CASSLAGVIEQYF
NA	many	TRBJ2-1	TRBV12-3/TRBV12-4	TGTGCCAGCAGTCCCGGGACAGAGCAGTTCTTC	CASSPGTEQFF
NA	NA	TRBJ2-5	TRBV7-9	TGTGCCACCCTAAGGGTGGTGAGTTACCAAGAGACCCAGTACTTC	CATLRVVSYQETQYF
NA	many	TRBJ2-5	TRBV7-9	TGTGCCAGCAGCTTAAGGCAGCTGGTAGCGGCAGAGACCCAGTACTTC	CASSLRQLVAAETQYF
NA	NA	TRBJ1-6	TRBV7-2	TGTGCCAGCAGCCTTTCATATTCACCCCTCCACTTT	CASSLSYSPLHF
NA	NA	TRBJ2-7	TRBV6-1	TGTGCCAGCAGCCCCTACGGAGGGGACCCCTACGAGCAGTACTTC	CASSPYGGDPYEQYF
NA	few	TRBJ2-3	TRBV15	TGTGCCACCAGCAGTTTGGCGGGACTCACAGATACGCAGTATTTT	CATSSLAGLTDTQYF
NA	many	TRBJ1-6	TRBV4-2	TGTGCCAGCAGCCGGGAAAATTCACCCCTCCACTTT	CASSRENSPLHF
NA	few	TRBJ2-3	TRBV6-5	TGTGCCAGCAGTTACTCGATCCGCAGGGGGGGCACAGATACGCAGTATTTT	CASSYSIRRGGTDTQYF
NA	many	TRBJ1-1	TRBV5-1	TGCGCCAGCACTACCGACAGTGCTGAAGCTTTCTTT	CASTTDSAEAFF
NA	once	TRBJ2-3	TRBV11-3	TGTGCCAGCAGCTCATTTAGTACGCCAGATACGCAGTATTTT	CASSSFSTPDTQYF
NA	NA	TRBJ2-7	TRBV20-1	TGCAGTGCAAAGCCCCTCTACGAGCAGTACTTC	CSAKPLYEQYF